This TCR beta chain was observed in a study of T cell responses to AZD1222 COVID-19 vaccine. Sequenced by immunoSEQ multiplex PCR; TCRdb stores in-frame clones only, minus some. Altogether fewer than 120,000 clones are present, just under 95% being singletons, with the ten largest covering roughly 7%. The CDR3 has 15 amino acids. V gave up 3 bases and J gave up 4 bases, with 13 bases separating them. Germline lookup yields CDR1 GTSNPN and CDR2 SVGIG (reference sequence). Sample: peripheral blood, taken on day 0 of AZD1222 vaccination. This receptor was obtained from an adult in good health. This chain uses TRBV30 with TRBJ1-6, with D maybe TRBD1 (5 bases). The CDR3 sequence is CAWRGGTAYNSPLHF. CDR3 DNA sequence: TGTGCCTGGAGGGGGGGGACGGCGTATAATTCACCCCTCCACTTT.